One sample yielded the 4 T cell receptor beta chains listed below, sequenced in a study of CD8+CD57+ T cells in acquired aplastic anemia. TCR beta VDJ combinations and CDR3 sequences were profiled from genomic DNA. TCRdb independently ran MiXCR on the reads; one entry per CDR3 protein. This sample has fewer than 250,000 distinct CDR3 sequences, with approximately 45% found just once. Only patients with CD8+CD57+ cell expansion on flow cytometry were chosen for sequencing. Specimen: sorted CD4+, CD8+, or CD8+CD57+ T cells (not recorded which) from PBMCs. The receptor source for this set is a human donor with aplastic anemia.

The sample holds many counts of this clonotype. The chain employs TRBV20-1 and TRBJ2-1; TRBD2 matches at 8 bases. V gave up 6 bases and J gave up 0 bases; unmatched junction bases: 7. CDR1 and CDR2 from the germline V gene are DFQATT and SNEGSKA (reference sequence). The CDR3 extends over 15 amino acids. The CDR3 is CSAALAGSSYNEQFF. Here the CDR3 DNA reads TGCAGTGCCGCATTAGCGGGAAGCTCCTACAATGAGCAGTTCTTC.

This clonotype showed up many times. The chain's CDR3 is CATSVRDRGSLAGRNIQYF. For the CDR3, the DNA is TGTGCCACCAGCGTCCGGGACAGGGGTTCCCTAGCGGGGAGAAACATTCAGTACTTC. This chain links TRBV15 with TRBJ2-4; possible D gene TRBD1, 10 bases. Germline V gene data show CDR1 as LNHNV and CDR2 as YYDKDF (reference sequence). V shed 5 bases and J shed 6 bases, with 29 bases lying between them. The CDR3 has 19 residues. Supplemented by reference TRBV15 and TRBJ2-4, the full variable domain reads DAMVIQNPRYQVTQFGKPVTLSCSQTLNHNVMYWYQQKSSQAPKLLFHYYDKDFNNEADTPDNFQSRRPNTSFCFLDIRSPGLGDTAMYLCATSVRDRGSLAGRNIQYFGAGTRLSVL.

This clonotype was counted at least ten times. The genes are TRBV6-1 and TRBJ1-1; D is ambiguous. The CDR3 has 14 residues. The V end was cut by 3 bases, the J end by 0 bases, with 8 bases between. Germline-derived CDR1 and CDR2 are MNHNS and SASEGT. CDR3 DNA: TGTGCCAGCAGTGAGGGGAACATGAACACTGAAGCTTTCTTT. This codes for CASSEGNMNTEAFF.

As to this clonotype: Since the CDR3 does not end with the conserved phenylalanine or tryptophan, this likely comes from a read error. CDR3 sequence reads: CAGSPLVSGSSYEQYS. CDR3 in DNA: TGTGCCGGCAGCCCGCTAGTCAGCGGGAGCTCCTACGAGCAGTACTCC. The V and J genes are TRBV14 and TRBJ2-7, with 8 nucleotides matching TRBD2. The CDR3 has 16 residues. CDR1 is SGHDN, CDR2 FVKESK, per germline.